The 27 T cell receptor beta chains in this list originate from one sample, sequenced in a study of CD4 and CD8 cells across lung adenocarcinoma regions. MiXCR was run by TCRdb on the PCR reads, yielding one entry per CDR3 protein. Altogether around 12,000 distinct CDR3 sequences are present, less than 60% being singletons, with the ten largest covering under 40%. Input material: CD8+ T cells from the margin of a lung tumor. The source is a female donor with lung adenocarcinoma. The CD4 and CD8 labels of this study may be unreliable.

The rearrangement joins TRBV30 to TRBJ1-2, with a weak D call TRBD1 (5 bases). This CDR3 region has 14 residues. Germline V gene data show CDR1 as GTSNPN and CDR2 as SVGIG (reference sequence). Trimming cost V 1 base and J 8 bases, with 17 bases left between them. CDR3 nucleotide sequence: TGTGCCTGGAGTGACCTGTGGGACTCGAGAGGCTACACCTTC. This codes for CAWSDLWDSRGYTF.

The chain couples TRBV7-2 to TRBJ2-1, with a possible D match to TRBD2 (6 bases). The germline gives CDR1 SGHTA, CDR2 FQGNSA. V lost 4 bases and J lost 6, with 16 bases in between. The CDR3 length is 15 residues. CDR3: CASSSGLTGVNEQFF. In DNA form, the CDR3 reads TGTGCCAGCAGCTCGGGCCTAACGGGGGTCAATGAGCAGTTCTTC.

This clonotype came up many times. V gene TRBV6-1 combines with J gene TRBJ2-7; unclear D gene. The CDR3 is made up of 12 amino acids. Trimming pared 5 bases from V and 6 bases from J, leaving 11 bases between. Germline V gives CDR1 MNHNS, CDR2 SASEGT. DNA for the CDR3: TGTGCCAGCAGTCGTCCCAATGCCGAGCAGTACTTC. Encoded protein: CASSRPNAEQYF.

At least ten counts were recorded for this clonotype. V usage is TRBV14 and J usage is TRBJ1-1; perhaps TRBD1 as D (5 bases). The V end was cut by 1 base, the J end by 5 bases, with 11 bases between. In germline, CDR1 is SGHDN, CDR2 FVKESK. The CDR3 has 14 amino acids. CDR3 nucleotides: TGTGCCAGCAGCCAAGCAGGGTGGGGGACTGAAGCTTTCTTT. Translation gives CASSQAGWGTEAFF.

With respect to this clonotype: The germline gene is not matched at one end of the junction; a read error may be the cause. In DNA, the CDR3 is TGCGCCAGCAGCCAAGGAACAAGCGGGGGCCTTAGCACAGAGACGCAGTATTTC. As protein: CASSQGTSGGLSTETQYF. The rearrangement joins TRBV4-1 to TRBJ2-3, with 8 bases aligning to TRBD2. The germline V gene has CDR1 MGHRA and CDR2 YSYEKL. The CDR3 contains 18 residues.

Notes on this clonotype: The junction departs from the called germline gene at one end, perhaps through a read error. This chain uses TRBV10-1 with TRBJ2-5; perhaps TRBD1 as D (6 bases). Germline-derived CDR1 and CDR2 are WNHNN and SYGVQD (reference sequence). CDR3 length equals 14 residues. CDR3 DNA: TGCGCGGGCAGTGGGGGCAGTAGCACAGAGACGCAGTACTTT. Its translation is CAGSGGSSTETQYF.

This clonotype showed up many times. The chain has TRBV3-1 and TRBJ1-5; possibly TRBD1 for D (5 bases). The V end was cut by 3 bases, the J end by 6 bases, with 6 bases between. The CDR3 has 12 amino acids. CDR1 LGHDT and CDR2 YNNKEL come from the germline V gene (reference sequence). In DNA, the CDR3 is TGTGCCAGCAGCCAGAGGGGTCAGCCCCAGCATTTT. It encodes CASSQRGQPQHF.

Regarding this clonotype: The junction departs from germline at one end; a sequencing error may be responsible. The chain couples TRBV4-1 to TRBJ2-4; the D gene is possibly TRBD1 (6 bases). The CDR3 contains 15 residues. CDR1 and CDR2 from the germline V gene are MGHRA and YSYEKL. The CDR3 coding sequence is TGCGGCAGCAGCCAGGGGCGGCGGGCCAAAGACACGCAGTACTTC. Translated, it gives CGSSQGRRAKDTQYF.

V gene TRBV6-1 combines with J gene TRBJ1-1; tentatively, D is TRBD1 (5 bases). Trimming removed 6 bases from V and 1 base from J, with 15 bases in between. The CDR3 runs to 15 residues. Germline lookup yields CDR1 MNHNS and CDR2 SASEGT. The CDR3 loop is CASRERHQGNTEAFF. In DNA, the CDR3 is TGTGCCAGCAGAGAACGACACCAGGGGAACACTGAAGCTTTCTTT.

The rearrangement joins TRBV6-1 to TRBJ2-1; 7 bases are shared with TRBD2. Trimming at V came to 8 bases and at J to 7 bases, leaving 14 bases not matched to a gene. This CDR3 comprises 15 residues. The V gene's germline CDR1 is MNHNS and CDR2 SASEGT. The CDR3 is CASWNGAGAINEQFF. CDR3 nucleotides: TGTGCCAGCTGGAATGGGGCGGGAGCTATTAATGAGCAGTTCTTC.

This clonotype qualifies as medium-sized (0.01 to 0.1%). The chain combines TRBV10-1 with TRBJ2-3; possibly TRBD2 for D (5 bases). V lost 5 bases, J lost 4 bases, and 13 bases lay in between. Germline CDR1 reads WNHNN; CDR2 reads SYGVQD (reference sequence). The CDR3 runs 14 residues. CDR3 bases: TGCGCCAGCAGTAAAGCGGATCGACCAGATACGCAGTATTTT. The encoded protein is CASSKADRPDTQYF.

This clonotype was found many times. The V call is TRBV6-1, the J call TRBJ2-1; 16 bases fit TRBD2. The V gene end was trimmed by 6 bases and the J gene end by 8 bases; junction bases not matched to a gene: 7. The germline gives CDR1 MNHNS, CDR2 SASEGT. This CDR3 comprises 16 residues. Written as DNA, the CDR3 is TGTGCCAGCAGACCCAAGGGGACTAGCGGGAGGGATGAGCAGTTCTTC. Its translation: CASRPKGTSGRDEQFF.

The rearrangement joins TRBV14 to TRBJ2-5; D could derive from TRBD1 or TRBD2 (6 bases each). V was shortened by 9 bases and J by 4 bases, with 21 bases between the two germline ends. The CDR3 spans 15 residues. Germline CDR1 and CDR2: SGHDN and FVKESK. CDR3 loop: CARGSGGRAPETQYF. Here the CDR3 DNA reads TGTGCCAGGGGCTCCGGGGGCCGTGCCCCAGAGACCCAGTACTTC.

This clonotype rates as medium-sized (0.01 to 0.1%). The chain combines TRBV4-1 with TRBJ1-1; 7 positions agree with TRBD1. From germline, CDR1 is MGHRA and CDR2 YSYEKL. This CDR3 spans 17 amino acids. V lost 1 base, J lost 0 bases, and 8 bases stayed unmatched. The CDR3 sequence is CASSQAVGGEMNTEAFF. The CDR3 DNA sequence: TGCGCCAGCAGCCAAGCGGTAGGGGGCGAAATGAACACTGAAGCTTTCTTT.

This clonotype was counted between two and nine times. An end of the junction does not agree with germline; a read error may underlie this. The genes are TRBV20-1 and TRBJ2-1; 9 bases fit TRBD2. Germline V lookup: CDR1 DFQATT, CDR2 SNEGSKA (reference sequence). The CDR3 has 15 residues. CDR3 DNA: TGCAGTGCTAGAGATGGGACTAGCTCCCACAATGAGCAGTTCTTC. Translation: CSARDGTSSHNEQFF.

This clonotype showed up just a few times. The V and J genes are TRBV5-6 and TRBJ1-2; tentative D call: TRBD1 (6 bases). Trimming stripped 0 bases from V and 8 bases from J, with 11 bases between. CDR1 and CDR2 from the germline V gene are SGHDT and YYEEEE. CDR3 length equals 13 residues. As DNA, the CDR3 is TGTGCCAGCAGCTTGGACTGGGGGCAAGGCTACACCTTC. Translation: CASSLDWGQGYTF. Supplemented by reference TRBV5-6 and TRBJ1-2, the full variable domain reads DAGVTQSPTHLIKTRGQQVTLRCSPKSGHDTVSWYQQALGQGPQFIFQYYEEEERQRGNFPDRFSGHQFPNYSSELNVNALLLGDSALYLCASSLDWGQGYTFGSGTRLTVV.

The rearrangement joins TRBV4-2 to TRBJ1-1; 10 bases map to TRBD1. J lost 2 bases, V lost 4 bases, and 4 bases had no gene match. CDR3 length: 15 amino acids. From germline, CDR1 is LGHNA and CDR2 YNFKEQ. The CDR3 is CASSLGTGDNTEAFF. In DNA form, the CDR3 reads TGTGCCAGCAGCCTAGGGACAGGGGATAACACTGAAGCTTTCTTT.

As concerns this clonotype: The junction shows a germline mismatch at one end, possibly a read error. This chain links TRBV10-2 with TRBJ2-3; the D call may be TRBD1 or TRBD2 (7 bases each). CDR1 and CDR2 (germline): WSHSY, SAAADI. The CDR3 covers 14 residues. The CDR3 sequence: CGGRGGRAADTQYF. CDR3 nucleotides: TGCGGCGGCAGGGGGGGGAGGGCCGCAGACACGCAGTATTTC.

The V call is TRBV6-1, the J call TRBJ2-3, with D tentatively TRBD1 (5 bases). CDR3 length equals 14 residues. Germline-derived CDR1 and CDR2 are MNHNS and SASEGT. V lost 7 bases and J 11 bases, leaving 22 bases between the germline ends. The CDR3 DNA reads TGTGCCAGCATAAGGGCTGTAGACACAGGTGAGCAGTATTTT. Translated: CASIRAVDTGEQYF.

This chain connects TRBV7-9 to TRBJ1-1; the D is unclear. The CDR3 has 14 amino acids. Trimming took 1 base from V and 6 from J, leaving 12 bases between them. Germline V gives CDR1 SEHNR, CDR2 FQNEAQ (reference sequence). The CDR3 sequence is CASSLERTRPEAFF. The CDR3, as DNA: TGTGCCAGCAGCTTAGAACGTACTAGGCCTGAAGCTTTCTTT.

Only a few counts were recorded for this clonotype. The J gene is TRBJ2-5, the V gene TRBV10-2; 9 bases are shared with TRBD2. The CDR3 consists of 14 residues. With V trimmed by 3 bases and J by 5 bases, 4 bases remained unmatched. CDR1 is WSHSY and CDR2 is SAAADI in the germline V gene. The chain's CDR3 is CASSEAGGLETQYF. The CDR3 bases are TGCGCCAGCAGTGAAGCGGGAGGTCTCGAGACCCAGTACTTC.

Concerning this clonotype itself: At one end the junction does not follow the germline gene, possibly because of a read error. The chain couples TRBV4-1 to TRBJ2-5, with TRBD2 matching over 9 bases. This CDR3 contains 18 residues. Germline V gives CDR1 MGHRA, CDR2 YSYEKL. The CDR3 DNA is TGCGCCAGCAGCCAAGCGGGCGGGGGGGGGGGAGACCAAGATACCCAGTACTTC. Protein product: CASSQAGGGGGDQDTQYF.

This chain joins TRBV6-1 and TRBJ2-5; the D call may be TRBD1 or TRBD2 (6 bases each). Germline V lookup: CDR1 MNHNS, CDR2 SASEGT. The CDR3 has 14 amino acids. Trimming shortened V by 9 bases and J by 11 bases, and 25 bases separated the two germline ends. CDR3 in DNA: TGTGCCAGTCACGGGGGCCGTGCCCAAGACACTCAGTACTTC. Translated: CASHGGRAQDTQYF.

The gene calls are TRBV11-1 and TRBJ1-2; 7 nucleotides match TRBD1. This CDR3 contains 14 residues. Trimming at V came to 5 bases and at J to 9 bases, leaving 12 bases not matched to a gene. Germline assignment: CDR1 SGHAT and CDR2 FQDESV (reference sequence). The CDR3 loop is CASSRTGPEFSYTF. DNA of the CDR3: TGTGCCAGCAGCCGGACAGGCCCAGAGTTCAGCTACACCTTC.

A note on this clonotype: Sequence at one end of the junction differs from germline and may be a read error. The chain combines TRBV6-1 with TRBJ2-3; D possibly corresponds to TRBD2 (5 bases). Germline V gene sequence: CDR1 MNHNS, CDR2 SASEGT. CDR3 length equals 15 residues. CDR3 DNA sequence: TGTGCCAGCAGGCCCGGTCTGGCGGGCAAAGATACGCAGTATTTC. Its protein product is CASRPGLAGKDTQYF.

The CDR3 coding sequence is TGTGCCAGCAGCCACGGGGGGTTTGGTACTGAAGCTTTCTTT. It yields the protein CASSHGGFGTEAFF. The chain links TRBV6-1 to TRBJ1-1, with D possibly TRBD1 on 5 matching bases. The CDR3 has 14 residues. The germline V gene has CDR1 MNHNS and CDR2 SASEGT. V dropped 6 bases and J dropped 5 bases, with 16 bases sitting between them.

Note on this clonotype: A much bigger clone sits one base away, suggesting this may be a read error. V usage is TRBV9 and J usage is TRBJ2-1; perhaps D is TRBD1 or TRBD2 (5 bases each). The end of the DNA aligns better with TRBJ2-7, so the J call may be wrong. The CDR3 has 15 amino acids. Per germline, CDR1 SGDLS and CDR2 YYNGEE. The CDR3: CASSATAVSYNEQYF. The CDR3 DNA is TGTGCCAGCAGCGCGACAGCGGTATCCTACAATGAGCAGTACTTC.